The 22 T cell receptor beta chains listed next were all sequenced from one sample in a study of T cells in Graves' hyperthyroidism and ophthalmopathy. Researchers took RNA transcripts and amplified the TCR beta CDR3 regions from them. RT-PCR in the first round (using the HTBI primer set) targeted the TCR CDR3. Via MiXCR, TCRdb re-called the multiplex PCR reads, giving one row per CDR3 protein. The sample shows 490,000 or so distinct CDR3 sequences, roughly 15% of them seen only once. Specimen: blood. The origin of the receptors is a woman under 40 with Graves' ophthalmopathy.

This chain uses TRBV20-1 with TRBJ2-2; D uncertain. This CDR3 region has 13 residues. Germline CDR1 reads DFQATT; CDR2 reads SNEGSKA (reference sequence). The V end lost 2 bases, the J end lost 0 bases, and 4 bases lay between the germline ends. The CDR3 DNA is TGCAGTGCTAGACAGGCGAACACCGGGGAGCTGTTTTTT. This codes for CSARQANTGELFF.

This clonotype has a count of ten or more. The CDR3 loop reads CASSHQGLAGETQYF. In DNA form, the CDR3 reads TGTGCCAGCTCCCACCAAGGACTAGCGGGAGAGACCCAGTACTTC. The chain couples TRBV18 to TRBJ2-5; 11 nucleotides agree with TRBD2. V trimming: 6 bases; J trimming: 4 bases; junction bases outside the gene matches: 7. CDR1 is KGHSH and CDR2 is LQKENI in the germline V gene. This CDR3 contains 15 residues.

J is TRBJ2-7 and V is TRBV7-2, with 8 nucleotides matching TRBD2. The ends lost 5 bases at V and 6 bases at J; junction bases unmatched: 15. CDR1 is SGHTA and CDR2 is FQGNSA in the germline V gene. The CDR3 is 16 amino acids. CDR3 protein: CASSPAPSGGPREQYF. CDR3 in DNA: TGTGCCAGCAGCCCAGCTCCCAGCGGGGGTCCCCGCGAGCAGTACTTC.

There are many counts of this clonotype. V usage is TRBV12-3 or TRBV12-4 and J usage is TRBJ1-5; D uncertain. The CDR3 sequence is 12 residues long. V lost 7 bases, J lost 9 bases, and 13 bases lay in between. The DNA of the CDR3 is TGTGCCAGCACCCTGGGGAGTTGGCCCCAGCATTTT. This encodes CASTLGSWPQHF.

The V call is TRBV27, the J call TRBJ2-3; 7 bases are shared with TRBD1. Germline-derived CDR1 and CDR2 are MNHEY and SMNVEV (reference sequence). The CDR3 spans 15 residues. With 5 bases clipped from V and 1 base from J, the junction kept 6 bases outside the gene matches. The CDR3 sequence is CASSDPTGGTDTQYF. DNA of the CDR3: TGTGCCAGCAGTGATCCCACAGGGGGCACAGATACGCAGTATTTT.

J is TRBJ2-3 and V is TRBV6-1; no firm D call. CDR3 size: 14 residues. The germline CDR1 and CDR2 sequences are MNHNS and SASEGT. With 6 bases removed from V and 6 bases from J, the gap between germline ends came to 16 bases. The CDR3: CASRPGAKLDTQYF. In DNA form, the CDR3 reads TGTGCCAGCAGACCGGGCGCAAAGTTGGATACGCAGTATTTT.

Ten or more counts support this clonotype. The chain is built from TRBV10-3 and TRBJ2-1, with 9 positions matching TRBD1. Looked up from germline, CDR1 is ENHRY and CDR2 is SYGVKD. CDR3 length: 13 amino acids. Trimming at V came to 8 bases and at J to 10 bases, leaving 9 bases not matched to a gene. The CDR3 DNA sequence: TGTGCCATCGACAGGGGGGAGGCGAGAGAGCAGTTCTTC. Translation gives CAIDRGEAREQFF.

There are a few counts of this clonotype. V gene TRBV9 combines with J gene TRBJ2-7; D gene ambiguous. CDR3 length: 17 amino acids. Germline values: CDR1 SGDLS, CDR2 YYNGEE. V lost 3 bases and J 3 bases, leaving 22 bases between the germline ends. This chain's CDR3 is CASSAPMGSPDVYEQYF. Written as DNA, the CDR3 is TGTGCCAGCAGCGCCCCTATGGGGTCGCCGGACGTCTACGAGCAGTACTTC.

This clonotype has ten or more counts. Written as DNA, the CDR3 is TGTGCCAGCAGCATACGGACAGATTACACAGATACGCAGTATTTT. Amino acid sequence: CASSIRTDYTDTQYF. The chain combines TRBV7-2 with TRBJ2-3; tentative D call: TRBD1 (6 bases). The CDR3 is made up of 15 amino acids. Germline CDR1 and CDR2: SGHTA and FQGNSA. The ends were cut back, 5 bases at V and 2 bases at J, with 14 bases in the middle.

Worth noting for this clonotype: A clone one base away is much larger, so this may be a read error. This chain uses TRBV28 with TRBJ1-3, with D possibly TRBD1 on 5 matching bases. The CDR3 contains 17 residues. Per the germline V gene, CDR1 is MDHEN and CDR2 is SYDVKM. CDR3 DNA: TGTGCCAGCAGCCAACTTCAGGGTAGGGGCTCTGGAAACACCATGTATTTT. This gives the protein CASSQLQGRGSGNTMYF. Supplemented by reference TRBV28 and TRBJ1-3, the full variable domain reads DVKVTQSSRYLVKRTGEKVFLECVQDMDHENMFWYRQDPGLGLRLIYFSYDVKMKEKGDIPEGYSVSREKKERFSLILESASTNQTSMYLCASSQLQGRGSGNTMYFGEGSWLTVV.

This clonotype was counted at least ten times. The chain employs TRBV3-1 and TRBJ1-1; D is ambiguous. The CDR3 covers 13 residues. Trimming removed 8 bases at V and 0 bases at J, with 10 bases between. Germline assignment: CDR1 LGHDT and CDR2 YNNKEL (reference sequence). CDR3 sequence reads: CASGIQVNTEAFF. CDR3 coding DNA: TGTGCCAGCGGAATCCAGGTGAACACTGAAGCTTTCTTT. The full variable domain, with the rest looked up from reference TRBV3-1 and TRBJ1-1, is DTAVSQTPKYLVTQMGNDKSIKCEQNLGHDTMYWYKQDSKKFLKIMFSYNNKELIINETVPNRFSPKSPDKAHLNLHINSLELGDSAVYFCASGIQVNTEAFFGQGTRLTVV.

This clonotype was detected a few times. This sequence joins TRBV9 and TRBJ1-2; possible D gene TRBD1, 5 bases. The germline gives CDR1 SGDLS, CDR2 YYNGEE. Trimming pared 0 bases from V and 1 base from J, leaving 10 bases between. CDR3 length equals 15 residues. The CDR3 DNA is TGTGCCAGCAGCGTAGGACCAGGGCTTAACTATGGCTACACCTTC. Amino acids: CASSVGPGLNYGYTF.

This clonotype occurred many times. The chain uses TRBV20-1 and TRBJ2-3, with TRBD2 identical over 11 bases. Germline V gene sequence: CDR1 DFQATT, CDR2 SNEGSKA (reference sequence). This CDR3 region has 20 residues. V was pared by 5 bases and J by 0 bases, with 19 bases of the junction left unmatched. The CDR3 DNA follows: TGCAGTGCTGAAGCCCCGATAGCGGGAGGGAAAACTTCTAGCACAGATACGCAGTATTTT. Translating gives CSAEAPIAGGKTSSTDTQYF.

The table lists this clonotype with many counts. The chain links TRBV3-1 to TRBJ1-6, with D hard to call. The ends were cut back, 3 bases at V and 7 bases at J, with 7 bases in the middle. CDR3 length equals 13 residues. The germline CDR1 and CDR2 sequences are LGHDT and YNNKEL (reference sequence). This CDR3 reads CASSQGDNSPLHF. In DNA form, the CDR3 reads TGTGCCAGCAGCCAGGGTGACAATTCACCCCTCCACTTT.

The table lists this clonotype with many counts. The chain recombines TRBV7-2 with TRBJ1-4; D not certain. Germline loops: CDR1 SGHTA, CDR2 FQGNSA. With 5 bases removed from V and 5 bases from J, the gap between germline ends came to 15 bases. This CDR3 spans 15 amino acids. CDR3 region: CASSPVGSGNEKLFF. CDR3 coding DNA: TGTGCCAGCAGCCCGGTGGGGTCTGGAAATGAAAAACTGTTTTTT.

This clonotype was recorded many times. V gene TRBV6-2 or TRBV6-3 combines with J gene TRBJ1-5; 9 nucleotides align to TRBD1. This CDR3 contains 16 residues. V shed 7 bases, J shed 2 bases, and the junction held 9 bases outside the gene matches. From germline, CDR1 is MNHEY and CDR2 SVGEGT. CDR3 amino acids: CASTPLGQGGNQPQHF. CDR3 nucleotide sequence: TGTGCCAGCACCCCTCTGGGACAGGGTGGCAATCAGCCCCAGCATTTT.

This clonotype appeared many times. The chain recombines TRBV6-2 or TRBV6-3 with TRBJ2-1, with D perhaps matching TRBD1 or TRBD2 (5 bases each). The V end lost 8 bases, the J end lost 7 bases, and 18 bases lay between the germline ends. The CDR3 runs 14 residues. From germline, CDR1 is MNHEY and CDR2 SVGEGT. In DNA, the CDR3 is TGTGCCAGCGGCCGGGGCGGTGAGACTAATGAGCAGTTCTTC. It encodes CASGRGGETNEQFF.

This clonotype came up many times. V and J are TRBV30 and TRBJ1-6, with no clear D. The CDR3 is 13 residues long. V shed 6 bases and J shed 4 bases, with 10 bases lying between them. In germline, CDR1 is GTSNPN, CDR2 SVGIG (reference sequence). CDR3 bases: TGTGCCTGTACTCAGGAGTATAATTCACCCCTCCACTTT. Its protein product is CACTQEYNSPLHF.

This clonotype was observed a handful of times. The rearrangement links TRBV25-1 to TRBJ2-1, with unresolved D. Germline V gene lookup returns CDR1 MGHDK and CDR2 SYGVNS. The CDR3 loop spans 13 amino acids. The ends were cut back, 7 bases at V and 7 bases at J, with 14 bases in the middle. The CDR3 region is CASTASLWNEQFF. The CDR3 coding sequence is TGTGCCAGCACAGCGAGCCTTTGGAATGAGCAGTTCTTC. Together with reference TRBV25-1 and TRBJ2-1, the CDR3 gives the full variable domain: EADIYQTPRYLVIGTGKKITLECSQTMGHDKMYWYQQDPGMELHLIHYSYGVNSTEKGDLSSESTVSRIRTEHFPLTLESARPSHTSQYLCASTASLWNEQFFGPGTRLTVL.

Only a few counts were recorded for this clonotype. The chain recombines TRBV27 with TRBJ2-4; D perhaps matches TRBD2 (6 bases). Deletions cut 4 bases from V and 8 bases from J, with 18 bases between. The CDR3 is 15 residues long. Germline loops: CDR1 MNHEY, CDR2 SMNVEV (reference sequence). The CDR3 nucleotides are TGTGCCAGCAGTTCGCTCCCGGGGTCGGGAGACATTCAGTACTTC. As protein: CASSSLPGSGDIQYF.

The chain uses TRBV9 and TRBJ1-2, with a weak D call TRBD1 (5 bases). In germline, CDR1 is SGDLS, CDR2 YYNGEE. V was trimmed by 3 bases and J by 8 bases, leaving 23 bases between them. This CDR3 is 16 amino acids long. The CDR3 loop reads CASSGRPHGGVYGYTF. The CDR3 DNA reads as TGTGCCAGCAGCGGACGCCCTCACGGGGGGGTCTACGGCTACACCTTC. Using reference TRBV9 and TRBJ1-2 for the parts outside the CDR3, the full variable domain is DSGVTQTPKHLITATGQRVTLRCSPRSGDLSVYWYQQSLDQGLQFLIQYYNGEERAKGNILERFSAQQFPDLHSELNLSSLELGDSALYFCASSGRPHGGVYGYTFGSGTRLTVV.

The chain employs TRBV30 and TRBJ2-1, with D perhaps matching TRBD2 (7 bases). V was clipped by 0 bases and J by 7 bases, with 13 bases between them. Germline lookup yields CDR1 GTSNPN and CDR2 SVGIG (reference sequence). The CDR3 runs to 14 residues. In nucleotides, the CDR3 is TGTGCCTGGAGTGTAGGAGGGGGGGATAATGAGCAGTTCTTC. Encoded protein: CAWSVGGGDNEQFF.